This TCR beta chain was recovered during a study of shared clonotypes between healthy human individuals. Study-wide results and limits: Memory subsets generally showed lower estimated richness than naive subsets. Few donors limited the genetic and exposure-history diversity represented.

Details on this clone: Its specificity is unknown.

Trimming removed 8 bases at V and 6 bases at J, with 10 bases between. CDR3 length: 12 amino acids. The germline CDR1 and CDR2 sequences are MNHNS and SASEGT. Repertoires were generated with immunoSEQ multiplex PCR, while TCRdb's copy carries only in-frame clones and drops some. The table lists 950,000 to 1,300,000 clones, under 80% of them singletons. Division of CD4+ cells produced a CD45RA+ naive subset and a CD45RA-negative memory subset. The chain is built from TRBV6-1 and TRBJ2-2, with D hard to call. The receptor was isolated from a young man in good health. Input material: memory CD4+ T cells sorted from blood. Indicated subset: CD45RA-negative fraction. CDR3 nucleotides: TGTGCCAGCTATGTAAACGCCGGGGAGCTGTTTTTT. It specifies CASYVNAGELFF.